The 26 T cell receptor beta chains listed next were all sequenced from one sample in a study of blood T cell repertoires in COVID-19. Profiled with immunoSEQ multiplex PCR; TCRdb holds only in-frame clones, not every one. The sample includes around 220,000 clones, about four fifths seen only once; the top ten take more than 9%. Source material: peripheral blood. Receptors originate from a woman of 80 years or more with acute or convalescent COVID-19.

The chain recombines TRBV18 with TRBJ1-2, with TRBD1 matching over 9 bases. V lost 2 bases and J lost 6; bases outside the gene matches: 7. Germline lookup yields CDR1 KGHSH and CDR2 LQKENI. The CDR3 loop spans 15 amino acids. The CDR3 sequence is CASSPVGQGFDGYTF. Here the CDR3 DNA reads TGTGCCAGCTCACCAGTGGGACAGGGATTCGATGGCTACACCTTC.

The J gene is TRBJ2-7, the V gene TRBV11-3, with 7 bases identical to TRBD1. The CDR3 is 15 residues long. CDR1 SGHNT and CDR2 YENEEA come from the germline V gene. Trimming removed 5 bases from V and 6 bases from J; junction bases left unmatched: 13. The CDR3, as DNA: TGTGCCAGCAGCCCGAGGACAGGCGGGTCCGCCGAGCAGTACTTC. Translation: CASSPRTGGSAEQYF.

In this sample, this clone turned up once. This chain joins TRBV7-6 and TRBJ2-1; D possibly corresponds to TRBD2 (6 bases). The CDR3 is 16 residues long. Germline CDR1 is SGHVS and CDR2 is FNYEAQ. With 5 bases removed from V and 5 bases from J, the gap between germline ends came to 19 bases. The CDR3 protein is CASSRYSGTGDNEQFF. The CDR3 nucleotides read TGTGCCAGCAGCCGTTATTCCGGGACTGGGGACAATGAGCAGTTCTTC. The variable domain in full, completed from reference TRBV7-6 and TRBJ2-1, reads GAGVSQSPRYKVTKRGQDVALRCDPISGHVSLYWYRQALGQGPEFLTYFNYEAQQDKSGLPNDRFSAERPEGSISTLTIQRTEQRDSAMYRCASSRYSGTGDNEQFFGPGTRLTVL.

J is TRBJ2-2 and V is TRBV27; D is unresolved. Trimming took 7 bases from V and 1 from J, leaving 10 bases between them. Germline CDR1 reads MNHEY; CDR2 reads SMNVEV (reference sequence). The CDR3 is 14 residues long. The CDR3 sequence is CASTVGVNTGELFF. Here the CDR3 DNA reads TGTGCCAGCACCGTGGGCGTGAACACCGGGGAGCTGTTTTTT.

This clone was observed once. The CDR3, as DNA: TGTGCCAGCAGCCTCATGAGCGGGAGGTCCCAAGAGACCCAGTACTTC. Translating gives CASSLMSGRSQETQYF. This rearrangement joins TRBV6-6 to TRBJ2-5; TRBD2 matches at 9 bases. CDR3 length: 16 residues. The germline CDR1 and CDR2 sequences are MNHNY and SVGAGI (reference sequence). V lost 6 bases, J lost 1 base, and 9 bases stayed unmatched.

The chain couples TRBV6-5 to TRBJ1-5; perhaps TRBD1 as D (6 bases). Trimming cost V 6 bases and J 1 base, with 13 bases left between them. In germline, CDR1 is MNHEY, CDR2 SVGAGI. The CDR3 is made up of 15 amino acids. The CDR3 DNA reads as TGTGCCAGCAGCATAGGGGGGGGAAGCAATCAGCCCCAGCATTTT. Protein: CASSIGGGSNQPQHF.

The J gene is TRBJ1-1, the V gene TRBV6-6, with 10 nucleotides matching TRBD1. Losses at the gene ends were 5 bases for V and 4 bases for J; bases not matched to a gene: 10. Germline V CDR1 and CDR2: MNHNY, SVGAGI (reference sequence). The CDR3 covers 16 residues. CDR3 DNA sequence: TGTGCCAGCAGTCACCCCCTGACAGGGGGCGGCACTGAAGCTTTCTTT. Protein: CASSHPLTGGGTEAFF.

The CDR3, as DNA: TGTGCCAGCAGCTTGCAAAGCACAGATACGCAGTATTTT. Translated: CASSLQSTDTQYF. The J gene is TRBJ2-3, the V gene TRBV5-4; D is undetermined. Trimming removed 1 base at V and 0 bases at J, with 3 bases between. The CDR3 length is 13 residues. Germline-derived CDR1 and CDR2 are SGHNT and YYREEE (reference sequence).

The J gene is TRBJ1-6, the V gene TRBV9; 9 bases map to TRBD1. V lost 4 bases and J lost 3; bases outside the gene matches: 8. Germline V gene lookup returns CDR1 SGDLS and CDR2 YYNGEE. The CDR3 contains 17 residues. CDR3 bases: TGTGCCAGCAGCAGACGGGACAGGGCTGACTATAATTCACCCCTCCACTTT. It yields the protein CASSRRDRADYNSPLHF.

The chain employs TRBV7-8 and TRBJ2-7; perhaps TRBD1 as D (6 bases). Trimming took 5 bases from V and 3 from J, leaving 17 bases between them. The CDR3 is 15 residues long. In germline, CDR1 is SGHVS, CDR2 FQNEAQ. The CDR3 region has the DNA TGTGCCAGCAGCGCCGTCGGGACACTCCTCTACGAGCAGTACTTC. Amino acid sequence: CASSAVGTLLYEQYF. The full variable domain, its missing parts supplied by reference TRBV7-8 and TRBJ2-7, is GAGVSQSPRYKVAKRGQDVALRCDPISGHVSLFWYQQALGQGPEFLTYFQNEAQLDKSGLPSDRFFAERPEGSVSTLKIQRTQQEDSAVYLCASSAVGTLLYEQYFGPGTRLTVT.

This chain connects TRBV29-1 to TRBJ1-5, with a tentative D call TRBD1 (5 bases). The CDR3 loop spans 13 amino acids. Germline lookup yields CDR1 SQVTM and CDR2 ANQGSEA. Trimming took 6 bases from V and 2 from J, leaving 11 bases between them. CDR3 amino acids: CSVQGGGNQPQHF. The CDR3 coding sequence is TGCAGCGTCCAGGGTGGGGGCAATCAGCCCCAGCATTTT.

The count of this clone is one. The chain links TRBV3-1 (or the pseudogene TRBV3-2) to TRBJ2-7; 8 bases align to TRBD1. Germline V gene lookup returns CDR1 LGHDT and CDR2 YNNKEL (reference sequence). This CDR3 region has 15 residues. V dropped 5 bases and J dropped 4; count of bases not matched to a gene: 10. Written as DNA, the CDR3 is TGTGCCAGCAGCGTTTCCGGGACAGGAGGTTACGAGCAGTACTTC. Protein sequence: CASSVSGTGGYEQYF.

The chain is built from TRBV19 and TRBJ2-3; weak D call: TRBD2 (6 bases). Trimming left V 5 bases short and J 2 bases short, with 11 bases between. Per the germline V gene, CDR1 is LNHDA and CDR2 is SQIVND (reference sequence). This CDR3 comprises 14 residues. For the CDR3, the DNA is TGTGCCAGTAGTTTGGGACTTCCCACAGATACGCAGTATTTT. Encoded protein: CASSLGLPTDTQYF.

The chain employs TRBV19 and TRBJ1-1, with 7 bases that match TRBD1. Germline CDR1 is LNHDA and CDR2 is SQIVND (reference sequence). The CDR3 is made up of 14 amino acids. Germline trimming cut 3 bases from V and 6 bases from J; bases unmatched to any gene: 7. DNA for the CDR3: TGTGCCAGTAGTATTACAGGGGCTAGCGCTGAAGCTTTCTTT. Its protein is CASSITGASAEAFF.

This chain joins TRBV30 and TRBJ1-3; 10 bases are shared with TRBD1. The CDR3 length is 13 residues. The V segment lost 1 base and the J segment 7 bases; nucleotides outside the gene matches: 1. Germline V gives CDR1 GTSNPN, CDR2 SVGIG (reference sequence). The CDR3 DNA reads TGTGCCTGGAGTGGGGGACAGGGGAACACCATATATTTT. Translated: CAWSGGQGNTIYF.

The chain recombines TRBV7-9 with TRBJ2-7, with 8 positions matching TRBD1. This CDR3 region has 14 residues. After removal of 7 bases from V and 5 bases from J, the junction contained 10 bases not matched to a gene. Germline CDR1 reads SEHNR; CDR2 reads FQNEAQ (reference sequence). DNA of the CDR3: TGTGCCAGCACGGACGACAGGGGCGAAGACGAGCAGTACTTC. The encoded protein is CASTDDRGEDEQYF.

The rearrangement uses TRBV5-1 and TRBJ1-4, with 8 bases matching TRBD1. This CDR3 contains 15 residues. Germline CDR1 is SGHRS and CDR2 is YFSETQ. With V trimmed by 3 bases and J by 8 bases, 9 bases remained unmatched. The CDR3 reads CASSSIQGAGEKLFF. As DNA, the CDR3 is TGCGCCAGCAGCTCAATTCAGGGGGCAGGGGAAAAACTGTTTTTT.

The chain uses TRBV2 and TRBJ2-7; 14 nucleotides match TRBD2. This CDR3 spans 15 amino acids. The junction had 4 bases not matched to a gene; V was cut back by 4 bases and J by 5 bases. CDR1 and CDR2 (germline): SNHLY, FYNNEI. The CDR3 loop is CASSVTSGRADEQYF. The CDR3 region has the DNA TGTGCCAGCAGTGTGACTAGCGGGAGGGCCGACGAGCAGTACTTC.

The chain is built from TRBV5-5 and TRBJ2-3; D is possibly TRBD1 (5 bases). Germline CDR1 and CDR2: SGHKS and YYEKEE (reference sequence). The CDR3 contains 14 residues. The V and J ends lost 5 bases and 3 bases respectively, with 13 bases between them. Here the CDR3 DNA reads TGTGCCAGCAGTCTGGACATATTTACAGATACGCAGTATTTT. It specifies CASSLDIFTDTQYF.

The V gene is TRBV19, the J gene TRBJ2-1; TRBD2 aligns across 9 bases. Unmatched junction bases numbered 5, after V lost 4 bases and J lost 1 base. The CDR3 spans 16 residues. The germline V gene encodes CDR1 LNHDA and CDR2 SQIVND (reference sequence). CDR3 nucleotide sequence: TGTGCCAGTAGTACAGATAGCGGGAGATCCTACAATGAGCAGTTCTTC. This gives the protein CASSTDSGRSYNEQFF.

This clone has just a few counts. The chain recombines TRBV5-6 with TRBJ2-1, with TRBD2 matching over 12 bases. This CDR3 has 16 amino acids. V gave up 3 bases and J gave up 3 bases; unmatched junction bases: 4. Germline lookup yields CDR1 SGHDT and CDR2 YYEEEE. The CDR3 here is CASSSSGRALYNEQFF. The CDR3 DNA sequence: TGTGCCAGCAGCTCTAGCGGGAGGGCCCTCTACAATGAGCAGTTCTTC.

The chain joins TRBV30 to TRBJ2-5; 8 nucleotides line up with TRBD2. The germline gives CDR1 GTSNPN, CDR2 SVGIG (reference sequence). J lost 7 bases, V lost 3 bases, and 7 bases had no gene match. The CDR3 contains 13 residues. CDR3 sequence: CAWSGGELVTQYF. The CDR3 DNA reads TGTGCCTGGAGCGGGGGGGAATTGGTGACCCAGTACTTC.

This sequence joins TRBV19 and TRBJ1-1, with 7 bases that match TRBD1. The length of the CDR3 is 14 residues. Germline CDR1 is LNHDA and CDR2 is SQIVND (reference sequence). V was pared by 10 bases and J by 5 bases, with 13 bases of the junction left unmatched. The CDR3 here is CATRDSLWRTEAFF. CDR3 in DNA: TGTGCCACCAGGGACAGTCTTTGGCGGACTGAAGCTTTCTTT.

This chain uses TRBV5-4 with TRBJ2-4; the match to TRBD2 covers 8 bases. Losses at the gene ends were 2 bases for V and 4 bases for J; bases not matched to a gene: 5. The germline CDR1 and CDR2 sequences are SGHNT and YYREEE (reference sequence). CDR3 length equals 15 residues. The CDR3 DNA reads TGTGCCAGCAGCTTCGGGGGGGTCAGGAAAAACATTCAGTACTTC. This gives the protein CASSFGGVRKNIQYF. Full variable domain (rest looked up from reference TRBV5-4 and TRBJ2-4): ETGVTQSPTHLIKTRGQQVTLRCSSQSGHNTVSWYQQALGQGPQFIFQYYREEENGRGNFPPRFSGLQFPNYSSELNVNALELDDSALYLCASSFGGVRKNIQYFGAGTRLSVL.

This sequence joins TRBV19 and TRBJ2-2; the D is unclear. V was clipped by 1 base and J by 1 base, with 4 bases between them. CDR1 and CDR2 (germline): LNHDA, SQIVND (reference sequence). The CDR3 totals 14 residues. CDR3 amino acids: CASSIGGNTGELFF. For the CDR3, the DNA is TGTGCCAGTAGTATAGGCGGGAACACCGGGGAGCTGTTTTTT.

The J gene is TRBJ2-7, the V gene TRBV15, with 7 bases aligning to TRBD2. Germline assignment: CDR1 LNHNV and CDR2 YYDKDF (reference sequence). After removal of 8 bases from V and 4 bases from J, the junction contained 14 bases not matched to a gene. The CDR3 consists of 15 residues. Written as DNA, the CDR3 is TGTGCCACCGGAGGGGACTACTCCGTAGGGTACGAGCAGTACTTC. This gives the protein CATGGDYSVGYEQYF.